The entry below gives a single TCR beta chain sequence along with its context. There are a few counts of this clonotype. The target of this receptor is not known. The record has no base qualities; no much larger clone is one base away. The data were taken from a study of T cell repertoires in cytomegalovirus infection (dated by TCRdb to the late 2010s). Regarding the study in general: Because public TCR beta signatures pointed to carriage of CMV infection together with the matching HLA type, the HLA type of each donor mattered for the analysis. Overall study results and their limits: Cumulative frequency of public TCR beta family members discriminated carriers of CMV infection plus the relevant HLA type in this cohort and an independent approximately 340-donor cohort. The ex vivo response was dominated by HLA-C-restricted CMV-specific TCR beta clonotypes, which also provided the single most frequent clonotype in two of eight donors.

These reads were obtained on an Illumina HiSeq 1500. TCRdb reran the public reads through fastp at Q25 and MiXCR, keeping productive beta chains. Each entry is one CDR3 protein sequence, shown with its most common DNA and genes. Counted in this sample were around 630,000 distinct CDR3 sequences; 20% to 25% of them appeared once. In total, the top ten clones hold 8% of the sample. There are 17 amino acids in the CDR3, from cysteine to phenylalanine inclusive. Kept here is only the CDR3 DNA, which spans 51 bases and is read in frame from base 1. Relative to germline, V is 1 base shorter and J is 2 bases shorter, with 17 bases between their ends. As encoded in the germline V gene (reference sequence), CDR1 is LNHDA while CDR2 is SQIVND.

This clonotype was obtained from a human donor in good health (CMV status not recorded). Some clones in this sample may be carry-over from other donors' samples. Sequencing was done on a sample of CD8+ T cells from PBMCs. The V gene is TRBV19 and the J gene is TRBJ2-5; TRBD1 is a weak D gene call, 6 bases matching. In nucleotide form, the sequence is TGTGCCAGTAGTATAGGAACCCTCTCCCAGGGGCAAGAGACCCAGTACTTC. This yields the protein CASSIGTLSQGQETQYF. Joined to the reference TRBV19 and TRBJ2-5 proteins, this CDR3 gives the full variable domain: DGGITQSPKYLFRKEGQNVTLSCEQNLNHDAMYWYRQDPGQGLRLIYYSQIVNDFQKGDIAEGYSVSREKKESFPLTVTSAQKNPTAFYLCASSIGTLSQGQETQYFGPGTRLLVL.